A single sample is the source of the 31 T cell receptor beta chains below, sequenced in a study of blood T cells in healthy people across ages. Combining a sample-barcoded 5' primer with a J-beta primer mix, a second PCR ran for about 7 to 11 cycles. MiXCR was run by TCRdb on the 5' RACE reads, yielding one entry per CDR3 protein. The top ten hold 41% of the sample, which has approximately 800,000 distinct CDR3 sequences, roughly 50% seen once. The specimen sequenced was blood. Every receptor here comes from a man older than 75 in good health.

The rearrangement uses TRBV20-1 and TRBJ2-5, with D perhaps matching TRBD1 or TRBD2 (5 bases each). The J call is doubtful: the DNA matches TRBJ2-7 better. This CDR3 comprises 14 residues. Per germline, CDR1 DFQATT and CDR2 SNEGSKA (reference sequence). CDR3 in DNA: TGCAGTGCTAGGTCGGCGGGTGGGGGTTACGAGCAGTACTTC. Its protein product is CSARSAGGGYEQYF.

The chain is built from TRBV18 and TRBJ2-2; D remains unclear. Trimming removed 2 bases at V and 4 bases at J, with 11 bases between. The V gene's germline CDR1 is KGHSH and CDR2 LQKENI. The CDR3 totals 15 residues. CDR3 in DNA: TGTGCCAGCTCACCAAAATCGACCGTCACCGGGGAGCTGTTTTTT. Its translation is CASSPKSTVTGELFF.

V is TRBV2 and J is TRBJ1-5; weak D call: TRBD1 (6 bases). The length of the CDR3 is 14 residues. Per the germline V gene, CDR1 is SNHLY and CDR2 is FYNNEI. Trimming stripped 9 bases from V and 0 bases from J, with 12 bases between. The DNA for the CDR3 is TGTGCCAGTACGGGACAAATTAGCAATCAGCCCCAGCATTTT. Amino acid sequence: CASTGQISNQPQHF.

This clonotype was seen more than once but under ten times. CDR3 DNA sequence: TGTGCCAGCGCAAACCCCGGGGAGGGCGATCAGCCCCAGCATTTT. It specifies CASANPGEGDQPQHF. This chain uses TRBV7-9 with TRBJ1-5, with D uncertain. V gave up 8 bases and J gave up 5 bases, with 19 bases separating them. Looked up from germline, CDR1 is SEHNR and CDR2 is FQNEAQ (reference sequence). The CDR3 spans 15 residues.

This clonotype has only a few counts. The chain combines TRBV28 with TRBJ2-7; weak D call: TRBD1 (6 bases). The CDR3 loop spans 15 amino acids. V was trimmed by 3 bases and J by 6 bases, leaving 18 bases between them. Looked up from germline, CDR1 is MDHEN and CDR2 is SYDVKM. The CDR3 sequence is CASSFLRAGEPEQYF. The CDR3 DNA follows: TGTGCCAGCAGTTTTTTACGGGCAGGGGAGCCCGAGCAGTACTTC.

V is TRBV25-1 and J is TRBJ2-1, with TRBD2 as a possible D gene (5 bases). This CDR3 is built from 12 residues. The V end lost 8 bases, the J end lost 6 bases, and 11 bases lay between the germline ends. From germline, CDR1 is MGHDK and CDR2 SYGVNS. CDR3 protein: CASADGSNEQFF. The CDR3 nucleotides are TGTGCCAGCGCTGATGGGAGCAATGAGCAGTTCTTC.

The chain employs TRBV6-5 and TRBJ1-1, with a possible D match to TRBD1 (5 bases). The CDR3 is 16 amino acids. CDR1 MNHEY and CDR2 SVGAGI come from the germline V gene. Trimming shortened V by 2 bases and J by 1 base, and 14 bases separated the two germline ends. The CDR3, as DNA: TGTGCCAGCAGTTACCACCTGATTCAGGGGAACACTGAAGCTTTCTTT. It yields the protein CASSYHLIQGNTEAFF.

The V gene is TRBV12-3 or TRBV12-4, the J gene TRBJ2-7, with 10 positions matching TRBD1. The CDR3 loop spans 14 amino acids. V dropped 6 bases and J dropped 5; count of bases not matched to a gene: 7. The CDR3 region is CASSPGQGKDEQYF. The CDR3 nucleotides read TGTGCCAGCAGCCCGGGACAGGGGAAGGACGAGCAGTACTTC.

A few counts support this clonotype. The chain uses TRBV7-2 and TRBJ2-2, with a tentative D call TRBD2 (6 bases). The germline V and J ends were trimmed by 5 bases and 6 bases, with 10 bases remaining between them. The CDR3 runs to 13 residues. Germline CDR1 reads SGHTA; CDR2 reads FQGNSA. Here the CDR3 reads CASSRLVPGELFF. CDR3 bases: TGTGCCAGCAGCCGACTAGTCCCCGGGGAGCTGTTTTTT.

The V gene is TRBV12-5, the J gene TRBJ2-1; 7 positions agree with TRBD2. The CDR3 loop spans 13 amino acids. CDR1 and CDR2 (germline): LGHNT, FRNRAP. With V trimmed by 3 bases and J by 5 bases, 1 base remained unmatched. The chain's CDR3 is CASGFGGNNEQFF. In DNA, the CDR3 is TGTGCTAGTGGTTTCGGGGGGAACAATGAGCAGTTCTTC.

This clonotype was recorded a few times. The CDR3 DNA follows: TGTGCCAGCCGAGGGGGGGGAGAGAATGAGCAGTTCTTC. It codes for CASRGGGENEQFF. This chain joins TRBV27 and TRBJ2-1; D may be TRBD2 (7 bases). V dropped 8 bases and J dropped 7 bases, with 15 bases sitting between them. This CDR3 is built from 13 residues. From germline, CDR1 is MNHEY and CDR2 SMNVEV (reference sequence).

The chain joins TRBV10-2 to TRBJ2-7; 8 bases agree with TRBD2. CDR3 size: 14 residues. Germline V lookup: CDR1 WSHSY, CDR2 SAAADI. V trimming: 7 bases; J trimming: 4 bases; junction bases outside the gene matches: 9. As DNA, the CDR3 is TGCGCCAGCAAGCAGCGGGAGTTTTCTTACGAGCAGTACTTC. The encoded protein is CASKQREFSYEQYF.

CDR3 in DNA: TGTGCCACCAGCCCCTCGGGGGGCGCGTCCTACGAGCAGTACTTC. It specifies CATSPSGGASYEQYF. The chain links TRBV24-1 to TRBJ2-7; D perhaps matches TRBD2 (7 bases). The CDR3 is 15 amino acids. The ends were cut back, 7 bases at V and 1 base at J, with 16 bases in the middle. CDR1 and CDR2 from the germline V gene are KGHDR and SFDVKD.

This rearrangement joins TRBV27 to TRBJ2-7, with D perhaps TRBD1 (5 bases). V was shortened by 6 bases and J by 4 bases, with 19 bases between the two germline ends. The CDR3 loop spans 15 amino acids. Germline lookup yields CDR1 MNHEY and CDR2 SMNVEV (reference sequence). The chain's CDR3 is CASRPDGLGAYEQYF. CDR3 coding DNA: TGTGCCAGCAGGCCTGATGGTCTTGGGGCTTACGAGCAGTACTTC.

This rearrangement joins TRBV12-3 or TRBV12-4 to TRBJ2-3; D ambiguous. The CDR3 runs to 13 residues. The ends were cut back, 6 bases at V and 14 bases at J, with 21 bases in the middle. The CDR3 loop is CASSPVRNRYAYF. DNA for the CDR3: TGTGCCAGCAGCCCGGTGCGGAACAGATACGCGTATTTT.

In this sample, this clonotype turned up a few times. The CDR3 spells CASSRRGGLGLYEQYF. As DNA, the CDR3 is TGTGCCAGCAGCCGACGCGGAGGACTAGGTTTATACGAGCAGTACTTC. This chain connects TRBV11-2 to TRBJ2-7; 7 bases map to TRBD2. V shed 5 bases, J shed 4 bases, and the junction held 14 bases outside the gene matches. The CDR3 contains 16 residues. CDR1 SGHAT and CDR2 FQNNGV come from the germline V gene.

This chain uses TRBV3-1 with TRBJ2-4; 8 bases map to TRBD2. The last part of the DNA fits TRBJ2-7 better; the J call may be wrong. The CDR3 is 15 residues long. The V gene's germline CDR1 is LGHDT and CDR2 YNNKEL (reference sequence). CDR3 residues: CASSHGLAGYYEQYF. The CDR3 coding sequence is TGTGCCAGCAGCCACGGACTAGCCGGATACTACGAGCAGTACTTC.

This chain uses TRBV9 with TRBJ2-5; D not certain. Germline lookup yields CDR1 SGDLS and CDR2 YYNGEE. V gave up 0 bases and J gave up 5 bases, with 5 bases separating them. The CDR3 runs 12 residues. CDR3 bases: TGTGCCAGCAGCGTAGTGGAGGAGACCCAGTACTTC. The encoded protein is CASSVVEETQYF.

This clonotype was picked up many times. The rearrangement links TRBV13 to TRBJ2-5, with TRBD2 identical over 11 bases. CDR1 PRHDT and CDR2 FYEKMQ come from the germline V gene (reference sequence). The CDR3 has 16 amino acids. V shed 3 bases and J 5 bases; nucleotides not matched to a gene: 8. The CDR3, as DNA: TGTGCCAGCAGCTTCAAGGCTAGCGGGAGGCCCGAGACCCAGTACTTC. This translates into CASSFKASGRPETQYF.

The gene calls are TRBV5-1 and TRBJ1-2, with a possible D match to TRBD1 (5 bases). V was clipped by 4 bases and J by 6 bases, with 19 bases between them. The CDR3 spans 15 residues. Germline values: CDR1 SGHRS, CDR2 YFSETQ. The CDR3 spells CASSTSPEGAHGYTF. The CDR3 DNA follows: TGCGCCAGCAGCACCAGCCCCGAAGGGGCACATGGCTACACCTTC.

In this sample, this clonotype turned up many times. The J gene is TRBJ2-3, the V gene TRBV29-1; D is perhaps TRBD2 (6 bases). The CDR3 has 16 amino acids. V was trimmed by 5 bases and J by 0 bases, leaving 18 bases between them. Germline values: CDR1 SQVTM, CDR2 ANQGSEA. The CDR3 DNA sequence: TGCAGCGTTCAGGGACTTCGGGAACGTAGCACAGATACGCAGTATTTT. Its translation is CSVQGLRERSTDTQYF.

The rearrangement joins TRBV4-1 to TRBJ2-3, with 8 positions matching TRBD1. This CDR3 is built from 19 residues. V shed 2 bases, J shed 14 bases, and the junction held 27 bases outside the gene matches. Germline V gene lookup returns CDR1 MGHRA and CDR2 YSYEKL. In DNA form, the CDR3 reads TGCGCCAGCAGCCAACCCCCGTGGAGAGGGACAGGAGCCGACAGATACGCGTATTTT. Protein product: CASSQPPWRGTGADRYAYF.

V gene TRBV20-1 combines with J gene TRBJ2-7; weak D call: TRBD2 (6 bases). The V and J ends lost 1 base and 0 bases respectively, with 13 bases between them. The CDR3 is made up of 15 amino acids. Germline values: CDR1 DFQATT, CDR2 SNEGSKA (reference sequence). CDR3 sequence: CSARGAGRSSYEQYF. CDR3 nucleotide sequence: TGCAGTGCTAGAGGGGCAGGGAGGAGCTCCTACGAGCAGTACTTC.

The chain links TRBV9 to TRBJ2-1; 10 positions match TRBD2. The germline V gene has CDR1 SGDLS and CDR2 YYNGEE. V was pared by 4 bases and J by 0 bases, with 7 bases of the junction left unmatched. The CDR3 is 17 amino acids. CDR3 bases: TGTGCCAGCAGCCGACTAGCGGGTTATAGCTCCTACAATGAGCAGTTCTTC. Its translation is CASSRLAGYSSYNEQFF.

Worth noting for this clonotype: At one of its ends the junction is not consistent with the germline gene, which may arise from a read error. This sequence joins TRBV7-9 and TRBJ1-4; D unresolved. This CDR3 is 14 amino acids long. Germline loops: CDR1 SEHNR, CDR2 FQNEAQ (reference sequence). The CDR3 protein is CACSPGRAGKKLFF. In DNA form, the CDR3 reads TGTGCCTGCAGCCCGGGCCGGGCGGGGAAAAAACTGTTTTTT.

The gene calls are TRBV6-6 and TRBJ2-7, with 7 bases lining up with TRBD2. Looked up from germline, CDR1 is MNHNY and CDR2 is SVGAGI (reference sequence). Trimming took 9 bases from V and 7 from J; bases not matched to a gene: 18. The CDR3 loop spans 15 amino acids. The CDR3 bases are TGTGCCAGTTCTGAGTGGGGGACTACTGACAATGAGCAGTACTTC. Translated: CASSEWGTTDNEQYF.

This clonotype showed up just a few times. This chain joins TRBV7-2 and TRBJ2-3; D remains ambiguous. V gave up 6 bases and J gave up 1 base, with 8 bases separating them. Germline loops: CDR1 SGHTA, CDR2 FQGNSA. This CDR3 comprises 13 residues. In DNA, the CDR3 is TGTGCCAGCAGTTCGGCGGGCACAGATACGCAGTATTTT. Protein sequence: CASSSAGTDTQYF. Using reference TRBV7-2 and TRBJ2-3 for the parts outside the CDR3, the full variable domain is GAGVSQSPSNKVTEKGKDVELRCDPISGHTALYWYRQSLGQGLEFLIYFQGNSAPDKSGLPSDRFSAERTGGSVSTLTIQRTQQEDSAVYLCASSSAGTDTQYFGPGTRLTVL.

This clonotype was found a few times. V gene TRBV10-3 combines with J gene TRBJ2-1, with TRBD2 as a possible D gene (5 bases). V gave up 7 bases and J gave up 9 bases, with 19 bases separating them. The germline CDR1 and CDR2 sequences are ENHRY and SYGVKD. The CDR3 consists of 14 residues. The chain's CDR3 is CAITSLGGGSEQFF. The CDR3 DNA follows: TGTGCCATCACCTCACTAGGTGGAGGCAGTGAGCAGTTCTTC.

This clonotype was picked up one time. The CDR3 DNA reads TGTGCCAGCAGCTTGGCCTCTGTTGGACAGCTAACCGGGGAGCTGTTTTTT. Residues: CASSLASVGQLTGELFF. V is TRBV12-3 or TRBV12-4 and J is TRBJ2-2; D might be TRBD1 (6 bases). V lost 6 bases and J lost 5, with 22 bases in between. CDR3 length: 17 amino acids.

The rearrangement joins TRBV6-4 to TRBJ1-6; 9 bases are a match to TRBD1. Germline assignment: CDR1 MRHNA and CDR2 SNTAGT. The CDR3 is 14 residues long. J was trimmed by 6 bases and V by 6 bases; bases with no gene match: 3. In DNA form, the CDR3 reads TGTGCCAGCAGGCAGACAGGGGGTAATTCACCCCTCCACTTT. This codes for CASRQTGGNSPLHF.

The chain uses TRBV5-1 and TRBJ2-5; 7 positions match TRBD1. Per germline, CDR1 SGHRS and CDR2 YFSETQ. The CDR3 has 15 residues. Trimming at V came to 2 bases and at J to 2 bases, leaving 6 bases not matched to a gene. The CDR3 coding sequence is TGCGCCAGCAGCTTCCAGACAGGGCCACAAGAGACCCAGTACTTC. Translation: CASSFQTGPQETQYF. The variable domain in full, completed from reference TRBV5-1 and TRBJ2-5, reads KAGVTQTPRYLIKTRGQQVTLSCSPISGHRSVSWYQQTPGQGLQFLFEYFSETQRNKGNFPGRFSGRQFSNSRSEMNVSTLELGDSALYLCASSFQTGPQETQYFGPGTRLLVL.